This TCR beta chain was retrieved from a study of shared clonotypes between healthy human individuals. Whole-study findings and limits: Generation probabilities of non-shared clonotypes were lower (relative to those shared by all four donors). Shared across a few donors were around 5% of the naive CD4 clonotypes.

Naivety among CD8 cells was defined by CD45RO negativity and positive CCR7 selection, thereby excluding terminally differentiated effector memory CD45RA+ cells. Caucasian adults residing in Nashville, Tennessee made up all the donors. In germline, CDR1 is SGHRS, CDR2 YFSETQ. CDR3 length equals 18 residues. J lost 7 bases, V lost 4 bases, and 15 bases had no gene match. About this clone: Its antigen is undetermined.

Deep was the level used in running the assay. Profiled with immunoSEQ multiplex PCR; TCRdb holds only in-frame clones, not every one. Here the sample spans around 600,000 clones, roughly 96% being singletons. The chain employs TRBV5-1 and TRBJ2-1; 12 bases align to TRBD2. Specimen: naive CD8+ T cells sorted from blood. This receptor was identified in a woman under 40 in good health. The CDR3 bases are TGCGCCAGCAGCCCCTTGACTAGCGGGAGCGGTGGGTGGAATGAGCAGTTCTTC. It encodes CASSPLTSGSGGWNEQFF. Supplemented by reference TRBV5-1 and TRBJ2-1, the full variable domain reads KAGVTQTPRYLIKTRGQQVTLSCSPISGHRSVSWYQQTPGQGLQFLFEYFSETQRNKGNFPGRFSGRQFSNSRSEMNVSTLELGDSALYLCASSPLTSGSGGWNEQFFGPGTRLTVL.